The rows below give T cell receptor beta chains drawn from one sample of a study of blood T cells in healthy people across ages. TCRdb used MiXCR to reprocess the 5' RACE reads, holding one entry per CDR3 protein. The table has some 800,000 distinct CDR3 sequences, roughly 25% seen once; the top ten hold under 4.5%. This same sample was also taken into another study, of T cells of mothers and their children.

Sequencing input: blood. All receptors come from a boy aged 5-17 years in good health. Each CDR3 is given with its conserved first and last residue. A D gene is named only where the DNA matches it firmly. Rows give clone size only sometimes, using once, few, many, or a class for an expanded clone.

>TRBJ2-1|TRBD2|few|TRBV29-1
TGCAGCGTTGGGTTACGGCGTGGGGGGGACAATGAGCAGTTCTTC
CSVGLRRGGDNEQFF
>TRBJ2-1|TRBD2|few|TRBV30
TGTGCCTGGAGTGACAGCGGGGGACCGGGATGGGAGCAGTTCTTC
CAWSDSGGPGWEQFF
>TRBJ1-2|TRBD1|.|TRBV7-2
TGTGCCAGCAGCGCACCGACGGGACAGGGTTCCGGCTACACCTTC
CASSAPTGQGSGYTF
>TRBJ2-7|.|many|TRBV5-1
TGCGCCAGCAGCTTGGAGACTTCCTACGAGCAGTACTTC
CASSLETSYEQYF
>TRBJ2-5|TRBD1|.|TRBV30
TGTGCCTGGAGTGTACTGGGGACAGGTTTATTGGGGGAGACCCAGTACTTC
CAWSVLGTGLLGETQYF
>TRBJ2-4|.|.|TRBV7-2
TGTGCCAGCAGCGGAATAGCGGAGGGGACAAACATTCAGTACTTC
CASSGIAEGTNIQYF
>TRBJ2-6|.|many|TRBV3-1
TGTGCCAGCAGCCGGGACGGCCGCCCTTTCTCTGGGGCCAACGTCCTGACTTTC
CASSRDGRPFSGANVLTF
>TRBJ2-7|TRBD2|few|TRBV20-1
TGCAGTGCTAGAGACCCTAGCGGGACCTACGAGCAGTACTTC
CSARDPSGTYEQYF
>TRBJ2-1|.|.|TRBV11-1
TGTGCCAGCAGCCGCTGGGGGGGGGCTCCCAACAATGAGCAGTTCTTC
CASSRWGGAPNNEQFF
>TRBJ1-4|TRBD1|many|TRBV12-3/TRBV12-4
TGTGCCAGCAGGTCCGACAGGGGGGGAGAAAAACTGTTTTTT
CASRSDRGGEKLFF
>TRBJ2-3|.|.|TRBV12-3/TRBV12-4
TGTGCCAGCAGTCAAGAGGGATCCCCTTTAGGGACAGATACGCAGTATTTT
CASSQEGSPLGTDTQYF
>TRBJ1-1|.|.|TRBV4-3
TGCGCCAGCAGCCGAGAGTCGAACACTGAAGCTTTCTTT
CASSRESNTEAFF
>TRBJ1-1|.|few|TRBV6-6
TGTGCCAGCAGGGAGACAGGTTCGGACACTGAAGCTTTCTTT
CASRETGSDTEAFF
>TRBJ2-1|TRBD1|.|TRBV7-9
TGTGCCAGCAGGAAAAACCTAGGCAGGGGGCCTGACAATGAGCAGTTCTTC
CASRKNLGRGPDNEQFF
>TRBJ1-5|TRBD1|few|TRBV6-2/TRBV6-3
TGTGCCAGTGGACAGGGCTTCGGCAATCAGCCCCAGCATTTT
CASGQGFGNQPQHF
>TRBJ2-1|TRBD2|few|TRBV7-8
TGTGCCAGCAGCTTCCGACTAGCGGCCCAATTGGATGAGCAGTTCTTC
CASSFRLAAQLDEQFF
>TRBJ2-7|.|.|TRBV29-1
TGCGGCGTTGTCCGCAGCTACGAGCAGTACTTC
CGVVRSYEQYF
>TRBJ2-3|.|few|TRBV30
TGTGCCTGGAGTTGGGGGGCACGCACAGATACGCAGTATTTT
CAWSWGARTDTQYF
>TRBJ2-5|.|few|TRBV4-1
TGCGCCAGCAGCCAAGTAAGCTCCTCCCAGACCCAGTACTTC
CASSQVSSSQTQYF
>TRBJ2-2|.|.|TRBV6-5
TGTGCCAGCAGCCGAGGACAAAAGAACACCGGGGAGCTGTTTTTT
CASSRGQKNTGELFF
>TRBJ2-3|TRBD2|few|TRBV2
TGTGCCAGCAGTGGAGCGGGGGGGCGTGAAGATACGCAGTATTTT
CASSGAGGREDTQYF
>TRBJ2-4|.|few|TRBV4-3
TGCGCCAGCAGCCAAGGAAGGGACCCCCCCGTAGACATTCAGTACTTC
CASSQGRDPPVDIQYF
>TRBJ1-4|.|few|TRBV4-1
TGCGCCAGCAGCCAAGATGCCAGTCTTTATTGGGAGGAAAAACTGTTTTTT
CASSQDASLYWEEKLFF
>TRBJ1-2|.|.|TRBV12-3/TRBV12-4
TGTGCCAGCAGTTTAGCGGCCGGGCAGTCCTTC
CASSLAAGQSF
>TRBJ2-7|.|.|TRBV11-2
TGTGCCAGCAGCCCCTTTTTGAGCTCCTACGAGCAGTACTTC
CASSPFLSSYEQYF
>TRBJ1-5|TRBD1|.|TRBV28
TGTGCCAGCATCATGACAGGGATGGGCAATCAGCCCCAGCATTTT
CASIMTGMGNQPQHF
>TRBJ2-7|.|few|TRBV4-1
TGCGCCAGCAGCCAAGCGGCCGGACAGTCTTACGAGCAGTACTTC
CASSQAAGQSYEQYF
>TRBJ1-3|.|.|TRBV12-3/TRBV12-4
TGTGCCAGCAGTCCCCAAGGAAACACCATATATTTT
CASSPQGNTIYF
>TRBJ2-3|.|.|TRBV19
TGTGCCACTAGGACCACAGATACGCAGTATTTT
CATRTTDTQYF
>TRBJ2-2|TRBD1|few|TRBV20-1
TGCAGTGCTAGAGCCGCGACAGGGTATCCCCCTAGGGGCGGGGAGCTGTTTTTT
CSARAATGYPPRGGELFF
>TRBJ2-5|.|once|TRBV18
TGTGCCAGCTCACTTCATAATATGGAGACCCAGTACTTC
CASSLHNMETQYF
>TRBJ2-5|TRBD2|.|TRBV6-4
TGTGCCAGCAGTCAGACTAGCGGGAGGGCCGAGACCCAGTACTTC
CASSQTSGRAETQYF
>TRBJ1-4|TRBD1|few|TRBV28
TGTGCCAGCAGTCCCGGGACAGGGTATGCTGAAAAACTGTTTTTT
CASSPGTGYAEKLFF
>TRBJ1-2|.|.|TRBV2
TGTGCCAGCACAGGGACCGTGAATCGTGGCTACACCTTC
CASTGTVNRGYTF
>TRBJ2-7|TRBD1|.|TRBV7-2
TGTGCCAGCAGCTCGGAAACAGGGGCCAACTACGAGCAGTACTTC
CASSSETGANYEQYF
>TRBJ2-1|TRBD2|few|TRBV12-3/TRBV12-4
TGTGCCACTCAATGGGGACTAGCTGTAGATGAGCAGTTCTTC
CATQWGLAVDEQFF
>TRBJ2-7|TRBD2|few|TRBV5-1
TGCGCCAGCAGCCCTAGCGGGGCCTCCTACGAGCAGTACTTC
CASSPSGASYEQYF
>TRBJ2-7|TRBD2|few|TRBV7-6
TGTGCCAGCACACTAGCGGGAGGGCCTACCTACGAGCAGTACTTC
CASTLAGGPTYEQYF
>TRBJ2-1|.|few|TRBV20-1
TGCAGTGCTAGAGGGGGGGCAGGGTCCGACAATGAGCAGTTCTTC
CSARGGAGSDNEQFF
>TRBJ2-4|.|few|TRBV29-1
TGCAGCGTTGAACAGGGGATGCCCAAAAACATTCAGTACTTC
CSVEQGMPKNIQYF
>TRBJ2-7|.|.|TRBV5-8
TGTGCCAGCAGTCCGGGGGACGTTTACGGGGCTTCCTACGAGCAGTACTTC
CASSPGDVYGASYEQYF
>TRBJ2-7|TRBD2|.|TRBV5-1
TGCGCCAGCAGCTTGGGAACCGGGACTATCTACGAGCAGTACTTC
CASSLGTGTIYEQYF
>TRBJ2-7|TRBD1|few|TRBV5-6
TGTGCCAGCAGTTTACAACAGGGGGCTGAGCAGTACTTC
CASSLQQGAEQYF
>TRBJ2-1|.|.|TRBV7-2
TGTGCCAGCACCCTTGGGTATGAGCAGTTCTTC
CASTLGYEQFF
>TRBJ2-4|.|.|TRBV28
TGTGCCAGCAGTTTTGATTCTCTAGCCAAAAACATTCAGTACTTC
CASSFDSLAKNIQYF
>TRBJ2-5|TRBD1|.|TRBV7-2
TGTGCCAGCAGCTTAGCAGGGCAGGGGGCTGGAGAGCAGTACTTC
CASSLAGQGAGEQYF
>TRBJ2-1|.|few|TRBV12-3/TRBV12-4
TGTGCCAGCAGTTTTCGAAGACTTCCCTACAATGAGCAGTTCTTC
CASSFRRLPYNEQFF
>TRBJ1-4|.|few|TRBV12-3/TRBV12-4
TGTGCCAGCAGTTTAGAACACGGACGCGGGCCGTTTTTT
CASSLEHGRGPFF
>TRBJ2-4|TRBD1|.|TRBV6-2/TRBV6-3
TGTGCCAGCAGTTACATCTTAGGGACAGGGGGCTTGGACATTCAGTACTTC
CASSYILGTGGLDIQYF
>TRBJ1-2|TRBD1|few|TRBV12-3/TRBV12-4
TGTGCCAGCAGGACGACAGGGCATGGCGGCTACACCTTC
CASRTTGHGGYTF
>TRBJ2-7|TRBD1|many|TRBV7-2
TGTGCCAGCAGTTATCAGGGGGTCTACGAGCAGTACTTC
CASSYQGVYEQYF
>TRBJ1-1|TRBD1|few|TRBV10-3
TGTGCCATCAGTGAGTTTACCATTCGGGACAGGCCTCAGGGTGACGCTTTCTTT
CAISEFTIRDRPQGDAFF
>TRBJ2-4|TRBD2|.|TRBV3-1
TGTGCCAGCAGCTATGGTTCTGTGACTAGCTCAAACATTCAGTACTTC
CASSYGSVTSSNIQYF
>TRBJ2-1|TRBD2|few|TRBV28
TGTGCCAGCTTTAGCGGGAGCCGTTCCTACAATGAGCAGTTCTTC
CASFSGSRSYNEQFF
>TRBJ1-1|.|once|TRBV29-1
TGCAGCGTTGTACCCCTCGACAGGAACACTGAAGCTTTCTTT
CSVVPLDRNTEAFF
>TRBJ2-3|.|.|TRBV29-1
TGCAGCGGTCGGGACTTATTCACAGATACGCAGTATTTT
CSGRDLFTDTQYF
>TRBJ2-7|.|few|TRBV20-1
TGCAGTGCGAAACTACAGGGTTCCTACGAGCAGTACTTC
CSAKLQGSYEQYF
>TRBJ1-4|.|few|TRBV9
TGTGCCAGCAGCGACCTTCCAGATGGAGAAAAACTGTTTTTT
CASSDLPDGEKLFF
>TRBJ2-7|.|.|TRBV7-2
TGTGCCAGCAGCAACGGGGTCCTTGAGTCCTACGAGCAGTACTTC
CASSNGVLESYEQYF
>TRBJ2-4|.|.|TRBV6-1
TGTGCCAGCAGTCGAACCGGGACCCAAAACATTCAGTACTTC
CASSRTGTQNIQYF